This entry describes one TCR beta chain. Authors' methods: Researchers report that nucleated cell counts were estimated from reference gene primer amplification. The table came from immunoSEQ multiplex PCR; TCRdb's copy has only in-frame clones and leaves some out. Clone size and the V and J calls come from that table; the DNA yielded D and trimming. The data hold roughly 260,000 clones, with roughly 86% observed a single time. Trimming cost V 2 bases and J 7 bases; bases outside gene matches: 10. This CDR3 has 17 amino acids. The germline gives CDR1 SGHRS, CDR2 YFSETQ. The data originate from a study of blood T cell repertoires in COVID-19. Looking at the study overall: Collection of acute and convalescent COVID-19 samples took place in the United States, Italy and Spain. Sources were T cells, B-cell-depleted T cells, or PBMCs; the material itself was cDNA or gDNA.

This sequence joins TRBV5-1 and TRBJ2-1, with 12 bases matching TRBD2. The sequence came from a woman aged 45-59 years with acute or convalescent COVID-19. Sequencing used peripheral blood. The CDR3 is CASSLGPRLAGVNEQFF. CDR3 bases: TGCGCCAGCAGCTTAGGCCCCCGACTAGCGGGAGTTAATGAGCAGTTCTTC.